The rows below give T cell receptor beta chains drawn from one sample of a study of blood T cell repertoires in COVID-19. TCRdb's copy holds only in-frame clones and misses some; the assay was immunoSEQ multiplex PCR. There are about 140,000 clones in the sample; about four fifths occur only once, and less than 4% lies in the top ten. The sample taken for sequencing was PBMCs or T cells enriched from blood (not recorded which). The receptors were gathered from a woman in her fifties or sixties with acute COVID-19. CDR3s include the opening cysteine and the closing phenylalanine or tryptophan. Each record gives: clone size, J gene, V gene, D gene, CDR3 DNA, CDR3 protein. D genes are given only for firm matches. The size field is filled for only some rows; it gives once, few, many or a size class.

abundance: -
j_gene: TRBJ2-1
v_gene: TRBV9
d_gene: -
CDR3nt: TGTGCCAGCAGCGTAGTTGGAAAGGAGGGGCGGATAGGGCAGTTCTTC
CDR3aa: CASSVVGKEGRIGQFF

abundance: -
j_gene: TRBJ2-6
v_gene: TRBV7-2
d_gene: TRBD1
CDR3nt: TGTGCCAGCAGCTCCCCGGGACAGAGCTCTGGGGCCAACGTCCTGACTTTC
CDR3aa: CASSSPGQSSGANVLTF

abundance: -
j_gene: TRBJ2-7
v_gene: TRBV7-2
d_gene: TRBD2
CDR3nt: TGTGCCAGCAGCTTAGAAACCGGGAGGATATACGAGCAGTACTTC
CDR3aa: CASSLETGRIYEQYF

abundance: once
j_gene: TRBJ1-4
v_gene: TRBV29-1
d_gene: -
CDR3nt: TGCAGCGCGGGGGGAGGCCAGAATGAAAAACTGTTTTTT
CDR3aa: CSAGGGQNEKLFF

abundance: -
j_gene: TRBJ2-5
v_gene: TRBV12-3/TRBV12-4
d_gene: -
CDR3nt: TGTGCCAGCACTGGACAAGGAGAGACCCAGTACTTC
CDR3aa: CASTGQGETQYF

abundance: -
j_gene: TRBJ1-3
v_gene: TRBV6-5
d_gene: -
CDR3nt: TGTGCCAGCAGTTACTCGTGGCAGGGACTCGGGAACACCATATATTTT
CDR3aa: CASSYSWQGLGNTIYF

abundance: -
j_gene: TRBJ2-7
v_gene: TRBV5-5
d_gene: TRBD2
CDR3nt: TGTGCCAGCAACTTGGGACCAGCGGGGAACTCCTACGAGCAGTACTTC
CDR3aa: CASNLGPAGNSYEQYF

abundance: -
j_gene: TRBJ2-3
v_gene: TRBV3-1/TRBV3-2
d_gene: TRBD1
CDR3nt: TGTGCCAGCAGCCCAAGACAGGGGGCTCTTACGGATACGCAGTATTTT
CDR3aa: CASSPRQGALTDTQYF

abundance: once
j_gene: TRBJ2-1
v_gene: TRBV11-2
d_gene: -
CDR3nt: TGTGCCAGCAGCTTAGTTCATCGGAGCTCCTACAATGAGCAGTTCTTC
CDR3aa: CASSLVHRSSYNEQFF

abundance: few
j_gene: TRBJ2-1
v_gene: TRBV7-9
d_gene: TRBD2
CDR3nt: TGTGCCAGCAGCCCGGGACTAGGTATCAATGAGCAGTTCTTC
CDR3aa: CASSPGLGINEQFF

abundance: few
j_gene: TRBJ1-2
v_gene: TRBV2
d_gene: -
CDR3nt: TGTGCCAGCAACCCGGGGTCGGCCTATGGCTACACCTTC
CDR3aa: CASNPGSAYGYTF

abundance: -
j_gene: TRBJ1-2
v_gene: TRBV27
d_gene: TRBD1
CDR3nt: TGTGCCAGCAGTTTACTATACAGGGGTTTAGCTAACTATGGCTACACCTTC
CDR3aa: CASSLLYRGLANYGYTF

abundance: -
j_gene: TRBJ1-2
v_gene: TRBV7-9
d_gene: -
CDR3nt: TGTGCCAGCAGCCTATCAACCGGGACACCCTATGGCTACACCTTC
CDR3aa: CASSLSTGTPYGYTF

abundance: -
j_gene: TRBJ2-7
v_gene: TRBV6-5
d_gene: TRBD1
CDR3nt: TGTGCCAGCGGGCAGGGGGCTTCCTACGAGCAGTACTTC
CDR3aa: CASGQGASYEQYF

abundance: once
j_gene: TRBJ2-1
v_gene: TRBV6-1
d_gene: TRBD2
CDR3nt: TGTGCCAGCAGTGGCGAGGGTAGCGGGAGGGCCCTCTACAATGAGCAGTTCTTC
CDR3aa: CASSGEGSGRALYNEQFF

abundance: -
j_gene: TRBJ2-7
v_gene: TRBV10-3
d_gene: -
CDR3nt: TGTGCCATATCGGTTGAATACGAGCAGTACTTC
CDR3aa: CAISVEYEQYF

abundance: -
j_gene: TRBJ2-7
v_gene: TRBV28
d_gene: TRBD2
CDR3nt: TGTGCCATTTCGACTAGCGGAACCTACGAGCAGTACTTC
CDR3aa: CAISTSGTYEQYF

abundance: -
j_gene: TRBJ1-2
v_gene: TRBV5-6
d_gene: TRBD1
CDR3nt: TGTGCCAGCAGCACAGGGGTTGGTGGCTACACCTTC
CDR3aa: CASSTGVGGYTF

abundance: -
j_gene: TRBJ2-1
v_gene: TRBV24-1
d_gene: TRBD2
CDR3nt: TGTGCCACCAGTGCTCCAACCGGGGGCGGGAGGCGTGCCAATGAGCAGTTCTTC
CDR3aa: CATSAPTGGGRRANEQFF

abundance: -
j_gene: TRBJ2-5
v_gene: TRBV5-1
d_gene: TRBD2
CDR3nt: TGCGCCAGCAGCTGGGGGGGAGACAGTGTCCAAGAGACCCAGTACTTC
CDR3aa: CASSWGGDSVQETQYF

abundance: -
j_gene: TRBJ2-3
v_gene: TRBV4-2
d_gene: TRBD1
CDR3nt: TGTGCCAGCAGGGACAGGGGCCGCACAGATACGCAGTATTTT
CDR3aa: CASRDRGRTDTQYF

abundance: -
j_gene: TRBJ2-2
v_gene: TRBV27
d_gene: -
CDR3nt: TGTGCCAGCAGTACACAAACAGGGACCGGGGAGCTGTTTTTT
CDR3aa: CASSTQTGTGELFF

abundance: -
j_gene: TRBJ2-1
v_gene: TRBV7-6
d_gene: -
CDR3nt: TGTGCCAGCAGCTCTACTTCGGGCAATGAGCAGTTCTTC
CDR3aa: CASSSTSGNEQFF

abundance: once
j_gene: TRBJ1-2
v_gene: TRBV30
d_gene: -
CDR3nt: TGTGCCTGGAGTGAGGGGGTCTGGGGCTACACCTTC
CDR3aa: CAWSEGVWGYTF

abundance: once
j_gene: TRBJ1-1
v_gene: TRBV7-3
d_gene: TRBD1
CDR3nt: TGTGCCAGCAGCTTAACGGGCCCAGGGGGCACTGAAGCTTTCTTT
CDR3aa: CASSLTGPGGTEAFF

abundance: -
j_gene: TRBJ2-1
v_gene: TRBV7-4
d_gene: TRBD2
CDR3nt: TGTGCCAGCAGCTTAGCTAGCGGGAGATACAATGAGCAGTTCTTC
CDR3aa: CASSLASGRYNEQFF

abundance: -
j_gene: TRBJ2-1
v_gene: TRBV12-5
d_gene: -
CDR3nt: TGTGCTAGTGGTTTCGAGGTTAACTACAATGAGCAGTTCTTC
CDR3aa: CASGFEVNYNEQFF

abundance: -
j_gene: TRBJ2-3
v_gene: TRBV7-6
d_gene: TRBD2
CDR3nt: TGTGCCAGCAGCTTTCTTGAGACTAGCGGGGTCATTGATACGCAGTATTTT
CDR3aa: CASSFLETSGVIDTQYF

abundance: once
j_gene: TRBJ1-6
v_gene: TRBV6-5
d_gene: -
CDR3nt: TGTGCCAGCAGTTACTCGACCAGCGGTTCACCCCTCCACTTT
CDR3aa: CASSYSTSGSPLHF

abundance: -
j_gene: TRBJ1-5
v_gene: TRBV2
d_gene: TRBD1
CDR3nt: TGTGCCAGCACCCGGGACAGCTTTTATAGCAATCAGCCCCAGCATTTT
CDR3aa: CASTRDSFYSNQPQHF

abundance: -
j_gene: TRBJ1-4
v_gene: TRBV4-2
d_gene: TRBD1
CDR3nt: TGTGCCAGCAGCCGATCGGACAGGGTTCAAGGAAAACTGTTTTTT
CDR3aa: CASSRSDRVQGKLFF

abundance: -
j_gene: TRBJ2-1
v_gene: TRBV13
d_gene: TRBD2
CDR3nt: TGTGCCAGCAGCCGAGGGGGACTAGCGGTCTACAATGAGCAGTTCTTC
CDR3aa: CASSRGGLAVYNEQFF

abundance: -
j_gene: TRBJ2-7
v_gene: TRBV10-3
d_gene: TRBD1
CDR3nt: TGTGCCATAGGGACAGGGCTAGGCGAGCAGTACTTC
CDR3aa: CAIGTGLGEQYF

abundance: -
j_gene: TRBJ2-3
v_gene: TRBV5-1
d_gene: -
CDR3nt: TGCGCCAGCAGCTTGGAGAGTGGCAGGTACCTTTTAGCGGAAGAAGCCCGTACGCAGTATTTT
CDR3aa: CASSLESGRYLLAEEARTQYF

abundance: -
j_gene: TRBJ1-4
v_gene: TRBV14
d_gene: -
CDR3nt: TGTGCCAGCAGCCATGGAACGGCCGGGAAACTGTTTTTT
CDR3aa: CASSHGTAGKLFF

abundance: -
j_gene: TRBJ2-1
v_gene: TRBV6-4
d_gene: -
CDR3nt: TGTGCCAGCAGTGACTCTTCCCCATGGCAGTTCTTC
CDR3aa: CASSDSSPWQFF

abundance: -
j_gene: TRBJ1-2
v_gene: TRBV7-3
d_gene: TRBD1
CDR3nt: TGTGCCAGCAGCGCGACAGGGGGCTATGGCTACACCTTC
CDR3aa: CASSATGGYGYTF

abundance: -
j_gene: TRBJ2-7
v_gene: TRBV28
d_gene: TRBD1
CDR3nt: TGTGCCAGCAGTTTCTATGGACAGGGGCGATTCTACGAGCAGTACTTC
CDR3aa: CASSFYGQGRFYEQYF

abundance: -
j_gene: TRBJ1-3
v_gene: TRBV5-5
d_gene: TRBD1
CDR3nt: TGTGCCAGCTTCAGGACAGGGGATTCTGGAAACACCATATATTTT
CDR3aa: CASFRTGDSGNTIYF

abundance: -
j_gene: TRBJ2-6
v_gene: TRBV19
d_gene: -
CDR3nt: TGTGCCAGTATGATGGGCCAGTCTGGGGCCAACGTCCTGACTTTC
CDR3aa: CASMMGQSGANVLTF

abundance: -
j_gene: TRBJ1-5
v_gene: TRBV6-5
d_gene: -
CDR3nt: TGTGCCAGCAGCCCGAGGAGGGAAGGCAATCAGCCCCAGCATTTT
CDR3aa: CASSPRREGNQPQHF

abundance: -
j_gene: TRBJ2-5
v_gene: TRBV24-1
d_gene: TRBD1
CDR3nt: TGTGCCACCAGGAGGACAGGGGAAGAGACCCAGTACTTC
CDR3aa: CATRRTGEETQYF

abundance: -
j_gene: TRBJ1-1
v_gene: TRBV4-3
d_gene: -
CDR3nt: TGCGCCAGCAGCCAAGACAGGGGTATCACTGAAGCTTTCTTT
CDR3aa: CASSQDRGITEAFF

abundance: -
j_gene: TRBJ2-1
v_gene: TRBV30
d_gene: TRBD2
CDR3nt: TGTGCCTGGAGGCCGGGACTAGCGGGAGACAGTGAGCAGTTCTTC
CDR3aa: CAWRPGLAGDSEQFF

abundance: -
j_gene: TRBJ1-5
v_gene: TRBV19
d_gene: TRBD1
CDR3nt: TGTGCCAGTAGTTTTGGGACAGGGGAGGGTCAGCCCCAGCATTTT
CDR3aa: CASSFGTGEGQPQHF

abundance: -
j_gene: TRBJ1-1
v_gene: TRBV3-1/TRBV3-2
d_gene: -
CDR3nt: TGTGCCAGCAGCCGCCTTAAGGGTAGGACAGAGAAAGAGAACACTGAAGCTTTCTTT
CDR3aa: CASSRLKGRTEKENTEAFF

abundance: -
j_gene: TRBJ1-2
v_gene: TRBV29-1
d_gene: TRBD1
CDR3nt: TGCAGCGTTGGGACAGGGGATGGCTACACCTTC
CDR3aa: CSVGTGDGYTF

abundance: -
j_gene: TRBJ1-2
v_gene: TRBV21-1
d_gene: -
CDR3nt: TGTGCCAGCAGCAGGGCCAACAGGGGGCTTAACTATGGCTACACCTTC
CDR3aa: CASSRANRGLNYGYTF